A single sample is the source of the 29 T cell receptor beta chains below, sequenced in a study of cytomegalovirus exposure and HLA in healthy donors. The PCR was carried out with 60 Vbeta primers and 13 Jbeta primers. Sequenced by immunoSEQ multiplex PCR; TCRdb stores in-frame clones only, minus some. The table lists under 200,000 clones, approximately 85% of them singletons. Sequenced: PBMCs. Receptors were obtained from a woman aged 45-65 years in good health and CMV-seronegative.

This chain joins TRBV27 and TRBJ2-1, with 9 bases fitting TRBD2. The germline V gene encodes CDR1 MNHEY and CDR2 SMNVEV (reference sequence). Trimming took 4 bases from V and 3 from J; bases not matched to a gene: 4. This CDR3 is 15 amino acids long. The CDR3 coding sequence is TGTGCCAGCAGTTCCGCGGGAGGGTTCTACAATGAGCAGTTCTTC. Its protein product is CASSSAGGFYNEQFF.

In DNA form, the CDR3 reads TGTGCCAGCAGCCAAGGGACAGGAGAAGAGACCCAGTACTTC. Protein: CASSQGTGEETQYF. This rearrangement joins TRBV4-2 to TRBJ2-5, with 7 positions matching TRBD1. Germline loops: CDR1 LGHNA, CDR2 YNFKEQ. V was clipped by 1 base and J by 3 bases; unmatched bases: 2. The CDR3 covers 14 residues.

CDR3 coding DNA: TGTGCCAGCAGCCCCACAGCCGGGAACACCGGGGAGCTGTTTTTT. Translated, it gives CASSPTAGNTGELFF. The chain employs TRBV9 and TRBJ2-2, with no clear D. The V end lost 4 bases, the J end lost 1 base, and 11 bases lay between the germline ends. Germline V lookup: CDR1 SGDLS, CDR2 YYNGEE. CDR3 size: 15 residues. Full variable domain (outside the CDR3, taken from reference TRBV9 and TRBJ2-2): DSGVTQTPKHLITATGQRVTLRCSPRSGDLSVYWYQQSLDQGLQFLIQYYNGEERAKGNILERFSAQQFPDLHSELNLSSLELGDSALYFCASSPTAGNTGELFFGEGSRLTVL.

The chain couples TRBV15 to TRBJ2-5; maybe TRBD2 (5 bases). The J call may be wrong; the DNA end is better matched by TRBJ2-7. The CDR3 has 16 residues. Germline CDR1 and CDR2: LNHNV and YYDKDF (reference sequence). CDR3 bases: TGTGCCACCAGCAGAGGTGCGGGCCAAAGCTCCTACGAGCAGTACTTC. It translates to CATSRGAGQSSYEQYF.

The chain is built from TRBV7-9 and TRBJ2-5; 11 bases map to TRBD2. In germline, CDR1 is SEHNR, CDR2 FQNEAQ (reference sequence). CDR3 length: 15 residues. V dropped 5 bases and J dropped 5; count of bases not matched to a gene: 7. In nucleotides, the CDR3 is TGTGCCAGCAGCAATCTAGCGGGAGGAGGGGAGACCCAGTACTTC. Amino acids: CASSNLAGGGETQYF. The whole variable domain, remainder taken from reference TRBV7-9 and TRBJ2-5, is DTGVSQNPRHKITKRGQNVTFRCDPISEHNRLYWYRQTLGQGPEFLTYFQNEAQLEKSRLLSDRFSAERPKGSFSTLEIQRTEQGDSAMYLCASSNLAGGGETQYFGPGTRLLVL.

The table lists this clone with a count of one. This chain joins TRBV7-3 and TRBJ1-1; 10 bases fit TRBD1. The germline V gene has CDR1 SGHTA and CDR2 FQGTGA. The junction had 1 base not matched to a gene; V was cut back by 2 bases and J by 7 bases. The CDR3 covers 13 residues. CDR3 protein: CASSLGQGDEAFF. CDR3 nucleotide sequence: TGTGCCAGCAGCTTAGGACAGGGGGATGAAGCTTTCTTT.

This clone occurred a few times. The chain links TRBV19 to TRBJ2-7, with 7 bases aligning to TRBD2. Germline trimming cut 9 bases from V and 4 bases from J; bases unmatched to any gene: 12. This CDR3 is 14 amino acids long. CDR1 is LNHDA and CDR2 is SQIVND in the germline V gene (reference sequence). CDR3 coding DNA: TGTGCCAGCCGGGATGGCGGGAGTGGTTACGAGCAGTACTTC. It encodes CASRDGGSGYEQYF.

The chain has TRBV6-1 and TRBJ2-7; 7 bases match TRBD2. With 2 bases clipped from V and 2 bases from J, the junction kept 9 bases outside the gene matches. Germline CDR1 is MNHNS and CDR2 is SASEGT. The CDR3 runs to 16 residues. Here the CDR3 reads CASSEHGGGTPYEQYF. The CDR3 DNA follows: TGTGCCAGCAGTGAACATGGGGGAGGGACCCCCTACGAGCAGTACTTC.

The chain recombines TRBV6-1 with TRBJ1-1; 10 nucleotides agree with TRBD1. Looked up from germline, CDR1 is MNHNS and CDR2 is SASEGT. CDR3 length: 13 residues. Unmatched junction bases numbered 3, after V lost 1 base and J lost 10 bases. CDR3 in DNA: TGTGCCAGCAGTGAAGGGGGACAGGGGAGAGCTTTCTTT. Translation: CASSEGGQGRAFF.

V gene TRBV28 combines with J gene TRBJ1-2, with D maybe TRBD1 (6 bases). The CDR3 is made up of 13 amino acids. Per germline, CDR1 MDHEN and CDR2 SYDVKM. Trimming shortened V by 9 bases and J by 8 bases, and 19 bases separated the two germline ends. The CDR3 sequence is CASERTAPQGYTF. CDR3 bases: TGTGCCAGTGAGAGGACAGCACCTCAAGGCTACACCTTC.

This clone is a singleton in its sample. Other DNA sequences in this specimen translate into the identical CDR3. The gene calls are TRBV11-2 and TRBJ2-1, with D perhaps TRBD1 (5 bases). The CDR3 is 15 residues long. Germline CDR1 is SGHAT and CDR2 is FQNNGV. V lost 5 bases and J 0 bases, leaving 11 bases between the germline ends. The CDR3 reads CASSPRVSSYNEQFF. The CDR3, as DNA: TGTGCCAGCAGCCCCAGGGTTAGCTCCTACAATGAGCAGTTCTTC.

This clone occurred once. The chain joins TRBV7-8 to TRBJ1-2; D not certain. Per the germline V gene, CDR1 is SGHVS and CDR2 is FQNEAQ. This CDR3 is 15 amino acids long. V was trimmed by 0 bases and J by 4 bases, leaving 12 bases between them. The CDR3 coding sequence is TGTGCCAGCAGCTTAGCTACTGTTAGCGGCTATGGCTACACCTTC. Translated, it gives CASSLATVSGYGYTF.

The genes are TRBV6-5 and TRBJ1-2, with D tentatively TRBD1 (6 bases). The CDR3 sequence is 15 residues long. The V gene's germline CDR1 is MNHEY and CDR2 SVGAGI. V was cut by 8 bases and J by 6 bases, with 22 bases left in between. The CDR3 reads CASEKTGQSLDGYTF. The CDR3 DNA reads TGTGCCAGCGAAAAGACCGGACAGTCGTTGGATGGCTACACCTTC.

CDR3 DNA sequence: TGTGCCAGCAGCCCAAGAGGACAGACAACCTACAATGAGCAGTTCTTC. Translated, it gives CASSPRGQTTYNEQFF. The chain joins TRBV7-2 to TRBJ2-1, with D perhaps TRBD1 (6 bases). Germline V CDR1 and CDR2: SGHTA, FQGNSA. The length of the CDR3 is 16 residues. V lost 5 bases, J lost 2 bases, and 16 bases lay in between.

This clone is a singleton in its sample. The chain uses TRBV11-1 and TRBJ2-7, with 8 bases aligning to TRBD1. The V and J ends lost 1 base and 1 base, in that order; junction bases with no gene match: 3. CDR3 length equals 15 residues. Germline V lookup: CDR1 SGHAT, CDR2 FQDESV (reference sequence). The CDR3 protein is CASSLGRGRSYEQYF. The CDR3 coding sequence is TGTGCCAGCAGCTTAGGCAGGGGGCGTTCCTACGAGCAGTACTTC. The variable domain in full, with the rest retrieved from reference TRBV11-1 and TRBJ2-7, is EAEVAQSPRYKITEKSQAVAFWCDPISGHATLYWYRQILGQGPELLVQFQDESVVDDSQLPKDRFSAERLKGVDSTLKIQPAELGDSAMYLCASSLGRGRSYEQYFGPGTRLTVT.

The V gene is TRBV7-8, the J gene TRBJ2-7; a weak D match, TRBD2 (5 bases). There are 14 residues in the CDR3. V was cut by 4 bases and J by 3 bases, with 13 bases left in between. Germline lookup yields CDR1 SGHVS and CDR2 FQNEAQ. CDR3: CASSSFLGGYEQYF. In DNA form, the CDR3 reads TGTGCCAGCAGCTCGTTCCTAGGAGGCTACGAGCAGTACTTC.

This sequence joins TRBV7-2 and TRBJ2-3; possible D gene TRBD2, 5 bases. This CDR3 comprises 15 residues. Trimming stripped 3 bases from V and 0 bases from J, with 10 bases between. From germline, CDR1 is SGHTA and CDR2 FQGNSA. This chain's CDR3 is CASSLTTVSTDTQYF. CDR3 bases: TGTGCCAGCAGCTTGACTACCGTAAGCACAGATACGCAGTATTTT.

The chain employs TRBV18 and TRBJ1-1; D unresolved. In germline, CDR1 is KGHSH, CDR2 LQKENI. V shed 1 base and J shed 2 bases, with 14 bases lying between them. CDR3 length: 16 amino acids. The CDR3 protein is CASSPQISDTNTEAFF. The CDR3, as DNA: TGTGCCAGCTCACCACAAATTTCAGATACAAACACTGAAGCTTTCTTT.

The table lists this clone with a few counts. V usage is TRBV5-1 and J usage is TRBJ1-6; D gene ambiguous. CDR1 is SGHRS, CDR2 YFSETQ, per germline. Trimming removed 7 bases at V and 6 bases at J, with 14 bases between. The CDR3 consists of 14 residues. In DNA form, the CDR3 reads TGCGCCAGCCGCCACAATGCGGGTAATTCACCCCTCCACTTT. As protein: CASRHNAGNSPLHF.

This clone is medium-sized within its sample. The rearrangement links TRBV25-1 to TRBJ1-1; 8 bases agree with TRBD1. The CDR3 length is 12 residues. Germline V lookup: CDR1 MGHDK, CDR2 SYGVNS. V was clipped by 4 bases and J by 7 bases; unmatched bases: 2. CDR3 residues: CASSAGTGEAFF. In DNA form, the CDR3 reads TGTGCCAGCAGTGCTGGGACAGGTGAAGCTTTCTTT.

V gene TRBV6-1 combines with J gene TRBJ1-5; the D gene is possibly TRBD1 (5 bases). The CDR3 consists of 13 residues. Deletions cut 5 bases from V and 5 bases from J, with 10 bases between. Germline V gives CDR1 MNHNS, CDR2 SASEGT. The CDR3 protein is CASSRQSYQPQHF. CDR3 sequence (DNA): TGTGCCAGCAGTCGACAGTCGTATCAGCCCCAGCATTTT.

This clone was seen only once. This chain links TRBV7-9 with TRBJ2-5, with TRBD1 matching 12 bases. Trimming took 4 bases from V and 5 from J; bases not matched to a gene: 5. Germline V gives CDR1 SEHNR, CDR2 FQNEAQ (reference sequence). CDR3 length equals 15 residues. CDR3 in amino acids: CASSSGTGGPETQYF. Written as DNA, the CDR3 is TGTGCCAGCAGCTCCGGGACAGGGGGCCCGGAGACCCAGTACTTC.

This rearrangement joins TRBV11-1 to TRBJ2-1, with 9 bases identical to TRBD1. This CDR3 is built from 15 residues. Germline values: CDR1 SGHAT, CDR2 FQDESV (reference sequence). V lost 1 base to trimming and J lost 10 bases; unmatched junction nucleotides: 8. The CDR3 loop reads CASSLGGTGTREQFF. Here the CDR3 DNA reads TGTGCCAGCAGCTTAGGTGGGACAGGGACCAGGGAGCAGTTCTTC.

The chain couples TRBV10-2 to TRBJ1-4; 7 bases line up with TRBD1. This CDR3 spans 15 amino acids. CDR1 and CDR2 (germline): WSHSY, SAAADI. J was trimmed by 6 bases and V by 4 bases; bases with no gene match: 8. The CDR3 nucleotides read TGCGCCAGCAGTGGTGAGCAGGGGGTTTATGAAAAACTGTTTTTT. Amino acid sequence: CASSGEQGVYEKLFF.

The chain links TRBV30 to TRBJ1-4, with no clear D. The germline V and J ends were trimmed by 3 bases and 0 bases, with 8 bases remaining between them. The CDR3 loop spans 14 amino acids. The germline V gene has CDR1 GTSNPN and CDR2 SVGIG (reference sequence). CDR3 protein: CAWSRGATNEKLFF. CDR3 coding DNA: TGTGCCTGGAGCCGCGGGGCAACTAATGAAAAACTGTTTTTT.

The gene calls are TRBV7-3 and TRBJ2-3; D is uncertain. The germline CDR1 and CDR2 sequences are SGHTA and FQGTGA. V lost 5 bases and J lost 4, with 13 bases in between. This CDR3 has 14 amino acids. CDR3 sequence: CASSADLLSDTQYF. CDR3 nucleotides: TGTGCCAGCAGCGCTGACTTGCTTTCAGATACGCAGTATTTT.

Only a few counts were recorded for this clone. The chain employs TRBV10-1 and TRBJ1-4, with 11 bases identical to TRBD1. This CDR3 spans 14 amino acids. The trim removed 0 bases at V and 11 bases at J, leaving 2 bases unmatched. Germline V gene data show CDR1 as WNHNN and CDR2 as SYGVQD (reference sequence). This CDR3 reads CASSESGTGGKLFF. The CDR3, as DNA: TGCGCCAGCAGTGAGTCGGGGACAGGGGGGAAACTGTTTTTT.

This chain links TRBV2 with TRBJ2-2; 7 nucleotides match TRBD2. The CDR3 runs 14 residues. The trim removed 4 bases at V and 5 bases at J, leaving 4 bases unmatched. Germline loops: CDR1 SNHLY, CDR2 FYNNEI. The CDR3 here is CASSAGRSTGELFF. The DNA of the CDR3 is TGTGCCAGCAGTGCCGGGAGGAGTACCGGGGAGCTGTTTTTT. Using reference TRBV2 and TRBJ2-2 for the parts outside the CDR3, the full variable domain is EPEVTQTPSHQVTQMGQEVILRCVPISNHLYFYWYRQILGQKVEFLVSFYNNEISEKSEIFDDQFSVERPDGSNFTLKIRSTKLEDSAMYFCASSAGRSTGELFFGEGSRLTVL.

The DNA for the CDR3 is TGTGCCAGCAGTTACTCTAGCGGGAGGGCAAACAATGAGCAGTTCTTC. It codes for CASSYSSGRANNEQFF. This chain uses TRBV6-5 with TRBJ2-1; TRBD2 matches 11 bases. This CDR3 has 16 residues. The V segment lost 0 bases and the J segment 5 bases; nucleotides outside the gene matches: 3. CDR1 is MNHEY, CDR2 SVGAGI, per germline.